This T cell receptor (beta chain) was sequenced during a study of blood T cell repertoires in COVID-19. Sequenced by immunoSEQ multiplex PCR; TCRdb stores in-frame clones only, minus some. The data hold fewer than 500,000 clones, with approximately 90% observed a single time. V dropped 6 bases and J dropped 7; count of bases not matched to a gene: 3. Germline V gene sequence: CDR1 SNHLY, CDR2 FYNNEI. CDR3 size: 13 residues. Those enrolled in Seattle joined during active infection and were followed longitudinally afterward. This clone appeared once. Material for sequencing was peripheral blood. This chain connects TRBV2 to TRBJ2-1; TRBD1 matches 10 bases. The source of this sequence is a man between 18 and 29 years old with COVID-19, enrolled during active disease. The CDR3 protein is CASRQGQGNEQFF. The DNA for the CDR3 is TGTGCCAGCAGACAGGGACAGGGGAATGAGCAGTTCTTC.